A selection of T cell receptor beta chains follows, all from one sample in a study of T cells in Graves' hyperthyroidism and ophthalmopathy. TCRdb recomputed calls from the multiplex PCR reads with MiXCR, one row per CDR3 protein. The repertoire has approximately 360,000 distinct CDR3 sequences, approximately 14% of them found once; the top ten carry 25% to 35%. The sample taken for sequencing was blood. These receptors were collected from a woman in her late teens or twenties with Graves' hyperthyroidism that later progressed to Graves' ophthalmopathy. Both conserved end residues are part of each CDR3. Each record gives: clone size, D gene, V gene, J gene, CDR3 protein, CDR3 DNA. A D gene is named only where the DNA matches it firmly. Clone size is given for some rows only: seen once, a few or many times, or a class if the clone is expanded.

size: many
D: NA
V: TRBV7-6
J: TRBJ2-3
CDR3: CASSELGLSTDTQYF
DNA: TGTGCCAGCAGCGAGCTTGGTCTATCCACAGATACGCAGTATTTT

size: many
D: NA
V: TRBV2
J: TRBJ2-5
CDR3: CASRRVRETQYF
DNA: TGTGCCAGCAGGCGGGTGAGAGAGACCCAGTACTTC

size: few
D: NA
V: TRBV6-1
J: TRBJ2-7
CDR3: CASSLIQGGDEQYF
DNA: TGTGCCAGCAGTTTGATCCAGGGAGGCGACGAGCAGTACTTC

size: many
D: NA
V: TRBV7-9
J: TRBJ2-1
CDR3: CASSLVRGEQFF
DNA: TGTGCCAGCAGCTTAGTTCGGGGTGAGCAGTTCTTC

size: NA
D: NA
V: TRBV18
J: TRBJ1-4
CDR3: CASSPGWPGSTNEKLFF
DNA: TGTGCCAGCTCACCAGGTTGGCCAGGCTCAACTAATGAAAAACTGTTTTTT

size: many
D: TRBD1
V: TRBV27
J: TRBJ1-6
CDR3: CASRQGGNSPLHF
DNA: TGTGCCAGCCGACAGGGAGGGAATTCACCCCTCCACTTT

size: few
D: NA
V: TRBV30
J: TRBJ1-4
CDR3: CAWTAGTGEKLFF
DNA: TGTGCCTGGACGGCTGGGACGGGTGAAAAACTGTTTTTT

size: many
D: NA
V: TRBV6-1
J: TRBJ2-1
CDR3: CASSEEVTGLYNEQFF
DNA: TGTGCCAGCAGTGAAGAGGTGACAGGCCTTTACAATGAGCAGTTCTTC

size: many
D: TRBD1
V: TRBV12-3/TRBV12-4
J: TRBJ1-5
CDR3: CASSGQVGNQPQHF
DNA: TGTGCCAGCAGTGGACAGGTTGGAAATCAGCCCCAGCATTTT

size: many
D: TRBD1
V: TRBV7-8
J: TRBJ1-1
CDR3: CASSLDPTGRMNTEAFF
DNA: TGTGCCAGCAGCTTAGACCCGACAGGGAGGATGAACACTGAAGCTTTCTTT

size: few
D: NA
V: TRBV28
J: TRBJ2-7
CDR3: CASSFTHYEQYF
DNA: TGTGCCAGCAGTTTTACTCACTACGAGCAGTACTTC

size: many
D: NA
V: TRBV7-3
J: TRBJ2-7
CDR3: CASSLRGDRNYEQYF
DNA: TGTGCCAGCAGCTTAAGAGGTGACCGGAACTACGAGCAGTACTTC

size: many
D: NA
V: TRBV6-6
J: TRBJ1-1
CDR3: CASSYSALSEAFF
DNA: TGTGCCAGCAGTTACTCCGCCCTTAGTGAAGCTTTCTTT

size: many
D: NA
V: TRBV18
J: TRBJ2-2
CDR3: CASSPPPSNTGELFF
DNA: TGTGCCAGCTCACCACCGCCATCGAACACCGGGGAGCTGTTTTTT

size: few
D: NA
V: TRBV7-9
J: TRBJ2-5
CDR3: CASSLVRQTQETQYF
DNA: TGTGCCAGCAGCTTAGTAAGGCAGACTCAAGAGACCCAGTACTTC

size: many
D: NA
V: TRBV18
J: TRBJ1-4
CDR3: CASSQGLINEKLFF
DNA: TGTGCCAGCTCACAGGGGCTTATCAATGAAAAACTGTTTTTT

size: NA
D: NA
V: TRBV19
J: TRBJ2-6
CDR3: CASSIVGYGGRANVLTF
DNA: TGTGCCAGTAGTATAGTAGGTTACGGGGGACGGGCCAACGTCCTGACTTTC

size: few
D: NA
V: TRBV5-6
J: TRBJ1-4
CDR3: CASSLERGGIDEKLFF
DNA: TGTGCCAGCAGCTTGGAAAGGGGGGGGATCGATGAAAAACTGTTTTTT

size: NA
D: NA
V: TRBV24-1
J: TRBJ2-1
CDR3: CATSDFSGPGLEQFF
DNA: TGTGCCACCAGTGATTTCTCCGGACCGGGACTCGAGCAGTTCTTC

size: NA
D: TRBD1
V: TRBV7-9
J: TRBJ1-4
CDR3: CASSLSRTGGNEKLFF
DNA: TGTGCCAGCAGCTTGAGTAGGACAGGAGGTAATGAAAAACTGTTTTTT

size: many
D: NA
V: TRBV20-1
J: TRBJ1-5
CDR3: CSATTGQPQHF
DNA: TGCAGTGCTACTACAGGCCAGCCCCAGCATTTT